This T cell receptor (beta chain) was recorded in a study of blood T cell repertoires in COVID-19. Study-level information: From the United States, Italy and Spain came samples of acute and convalescent COVID-19.

Germline V lookup: CDR1 SGHNT, CDR2 YYREEE (reference sequence). There are 15 residues in the CDR3. The trim removed 5 bases at V and 0 bases at J, leaving 5 bases unmatched. This clone turned up a few times. The protocol was immunoSEQ multiplex PCR, while the TCRdb copy is restricted to in-frame clones and leaves out a portion. The sample yields under 170,000 clones, about 90% seen once. This sequence was found in a woman aged 55-69 years with active or convalescent COVID-19. The chain employs TRBV5-4 and TRBJ2-3; 8 bases match TRBD2. The sequencing sample was made of peripheral blood. The CDR3 DNA reads TGTGCCAGCAGAGATGTAGCGGGGAGCACAGATACGCAGTATTTT. This encodes CASRDVAGSTDTQYF.